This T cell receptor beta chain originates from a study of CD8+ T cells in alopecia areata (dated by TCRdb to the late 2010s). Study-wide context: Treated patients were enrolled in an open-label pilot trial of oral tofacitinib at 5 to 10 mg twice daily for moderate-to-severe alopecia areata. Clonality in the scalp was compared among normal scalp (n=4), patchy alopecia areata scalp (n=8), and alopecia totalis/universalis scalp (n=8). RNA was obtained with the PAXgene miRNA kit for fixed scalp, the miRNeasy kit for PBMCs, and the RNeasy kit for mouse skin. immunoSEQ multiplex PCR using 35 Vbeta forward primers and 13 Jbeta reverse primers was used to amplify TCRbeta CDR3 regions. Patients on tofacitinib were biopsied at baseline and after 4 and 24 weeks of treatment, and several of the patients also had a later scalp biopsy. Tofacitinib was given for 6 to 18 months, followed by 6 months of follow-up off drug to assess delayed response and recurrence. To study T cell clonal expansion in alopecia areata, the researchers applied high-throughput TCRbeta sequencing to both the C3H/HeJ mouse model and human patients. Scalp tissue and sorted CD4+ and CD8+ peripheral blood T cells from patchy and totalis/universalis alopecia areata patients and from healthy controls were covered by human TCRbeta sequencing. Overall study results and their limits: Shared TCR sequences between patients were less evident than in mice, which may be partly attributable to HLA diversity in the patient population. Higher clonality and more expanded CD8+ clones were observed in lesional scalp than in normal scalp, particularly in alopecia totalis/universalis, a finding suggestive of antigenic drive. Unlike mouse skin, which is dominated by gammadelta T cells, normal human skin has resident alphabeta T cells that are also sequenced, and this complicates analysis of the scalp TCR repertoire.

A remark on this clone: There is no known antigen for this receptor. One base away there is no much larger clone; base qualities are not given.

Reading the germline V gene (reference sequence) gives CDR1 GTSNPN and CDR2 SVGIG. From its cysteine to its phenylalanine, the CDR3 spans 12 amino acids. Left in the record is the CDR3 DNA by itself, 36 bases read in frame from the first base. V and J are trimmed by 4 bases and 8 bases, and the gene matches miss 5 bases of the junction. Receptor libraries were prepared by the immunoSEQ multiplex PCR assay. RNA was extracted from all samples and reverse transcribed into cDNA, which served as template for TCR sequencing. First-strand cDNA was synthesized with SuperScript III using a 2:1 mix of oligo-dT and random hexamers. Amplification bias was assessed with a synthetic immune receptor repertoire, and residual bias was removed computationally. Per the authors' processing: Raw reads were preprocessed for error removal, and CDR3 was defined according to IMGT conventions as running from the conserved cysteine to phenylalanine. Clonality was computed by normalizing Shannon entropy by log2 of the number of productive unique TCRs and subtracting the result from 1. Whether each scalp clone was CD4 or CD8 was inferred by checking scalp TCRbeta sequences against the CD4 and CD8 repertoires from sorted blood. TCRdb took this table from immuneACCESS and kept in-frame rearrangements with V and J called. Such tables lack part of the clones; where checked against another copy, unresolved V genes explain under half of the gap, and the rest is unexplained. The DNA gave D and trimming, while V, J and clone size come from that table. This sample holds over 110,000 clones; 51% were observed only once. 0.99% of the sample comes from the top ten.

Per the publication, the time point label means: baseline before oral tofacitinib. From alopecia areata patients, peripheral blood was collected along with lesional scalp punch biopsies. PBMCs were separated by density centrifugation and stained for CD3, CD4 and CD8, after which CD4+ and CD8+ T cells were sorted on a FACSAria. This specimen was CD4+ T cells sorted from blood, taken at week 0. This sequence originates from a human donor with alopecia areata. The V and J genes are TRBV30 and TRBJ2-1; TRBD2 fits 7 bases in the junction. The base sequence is TGTGCCTGGACCCCTCGGGAGGATGAGCAGTTCTTC. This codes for CAWTPREDEQFF.